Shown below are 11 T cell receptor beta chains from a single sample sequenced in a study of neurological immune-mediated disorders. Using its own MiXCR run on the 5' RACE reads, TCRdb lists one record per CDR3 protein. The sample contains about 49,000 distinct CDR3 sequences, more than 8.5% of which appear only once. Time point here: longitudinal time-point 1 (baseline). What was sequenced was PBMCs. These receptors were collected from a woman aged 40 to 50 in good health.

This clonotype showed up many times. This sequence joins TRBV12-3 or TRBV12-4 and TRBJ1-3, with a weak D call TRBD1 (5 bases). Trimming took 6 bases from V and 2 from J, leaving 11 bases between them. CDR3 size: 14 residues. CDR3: CASSAGITGNTIYF. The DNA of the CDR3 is TGTGCCAGCAGCGCAGGGATTACTGGAAACACCATATATTTT.

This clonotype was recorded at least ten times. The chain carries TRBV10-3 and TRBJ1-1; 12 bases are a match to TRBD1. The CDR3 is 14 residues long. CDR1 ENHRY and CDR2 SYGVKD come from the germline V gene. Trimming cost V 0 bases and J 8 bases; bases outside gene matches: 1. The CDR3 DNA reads TGTGCCATCAGTGAGTCGGGGACAGGGGGCGAAGCTTTCTTT. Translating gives CAISESGTGGEAFF.

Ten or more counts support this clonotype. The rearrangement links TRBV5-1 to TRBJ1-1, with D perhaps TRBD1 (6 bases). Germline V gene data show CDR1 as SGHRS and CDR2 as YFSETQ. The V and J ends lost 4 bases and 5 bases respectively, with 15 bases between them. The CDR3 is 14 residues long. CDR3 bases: TGCGCCAGCAGCGATTGGGGGGGCCGGACTGAAGCTTTCTTT. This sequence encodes CASSDWGGRTEAFF.

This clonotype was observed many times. CDR3 in DNA: TGCAGTGCTAGACCGCAGCGGGGGGTTAACTATGGCTACACCTTC. It codes for CSARPQRGVNYGYTF. The chain couples TRBV20-1 to TRBJ1-2, with D perhaps TRBD1 (5 bases). V was clipped by 2 bases and J by 1 base, with 14 bases between them. The germline V gene encodes CDR1 DFQATT and CDR2 SNEGSKA (reference sequence). CDR3 length: 15 residues.

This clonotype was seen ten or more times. CDR3 protein: CASSPTQWDTQYF. CDR3 nucleotides: TGTGCCAGCAGTCCGACACAGTGGGATACGCAGTATTTT. V gene TRBV6-5 combines with J gene TRBJ2-3, with unresolved D. This CDR3 region has 13 residues. V lost 5 bases, J lost 6 bases, and 12 bases lay in between. CDR1 and CDR2 from the germline V gene are MNHEY and SVGAGI.

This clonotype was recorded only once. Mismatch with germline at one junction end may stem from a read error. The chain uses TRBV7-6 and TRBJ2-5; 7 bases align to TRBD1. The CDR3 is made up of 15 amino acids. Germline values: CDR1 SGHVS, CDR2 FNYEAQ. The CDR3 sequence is CASSPWDSRQDTQYF. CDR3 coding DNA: TGTGCCAGCAGCCCTTGGGACAGTAGGCAAGATACCCAGTACTTC.

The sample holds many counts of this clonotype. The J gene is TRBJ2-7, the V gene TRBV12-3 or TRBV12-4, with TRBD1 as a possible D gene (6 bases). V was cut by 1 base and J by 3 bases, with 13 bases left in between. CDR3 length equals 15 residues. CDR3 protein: CASSLGVRGIYEQYF. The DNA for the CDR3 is TGTGCCAGCAGTTTAGGGGTTAGGGGGATCTACGAGCAGTACTTC.

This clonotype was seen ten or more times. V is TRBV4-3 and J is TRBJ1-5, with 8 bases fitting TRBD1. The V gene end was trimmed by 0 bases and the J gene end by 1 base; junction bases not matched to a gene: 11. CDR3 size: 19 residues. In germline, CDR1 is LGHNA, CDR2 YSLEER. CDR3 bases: TGCGCCAGCAGCCAAGATGTAGGCAGGGGGCCGGGGAGCAATCAGCCCCAGCATTTT. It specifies CASSQDVGRGPGSNQPQHF.

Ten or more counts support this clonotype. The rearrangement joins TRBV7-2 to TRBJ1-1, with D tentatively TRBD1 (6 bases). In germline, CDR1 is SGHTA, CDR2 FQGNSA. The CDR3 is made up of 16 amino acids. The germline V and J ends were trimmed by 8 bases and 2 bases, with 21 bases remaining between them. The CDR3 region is CASCRAGAPVNTEAFF. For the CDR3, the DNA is TGTGCCAGCTGCCGGGCAGGGGCGCCCGTTAACACTGAAGCTTTCTTT.

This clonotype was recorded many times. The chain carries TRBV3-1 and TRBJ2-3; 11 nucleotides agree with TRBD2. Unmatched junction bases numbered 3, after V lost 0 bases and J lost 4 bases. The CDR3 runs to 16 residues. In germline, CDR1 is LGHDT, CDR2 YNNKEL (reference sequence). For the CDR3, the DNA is TGTGCCAGCAGCCAAGACGTAGCGGGAGGGGCAGATACGCAGTATTTT. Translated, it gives CASSQDVAGGADTQYF.

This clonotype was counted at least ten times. The CDR3 DNA sequence: TGTGCCACCAGCGGCGGACAGCCACGCGAGACCCAGTACTTC. Protein product: CATSGGQPRETQYF. The chain has TRBV15 and TRBJ2-5; possibly TRBD1 for D (6 bases). V dropped 5 bases and J dropped 5 bases, with 15 bases sitting between them. Germline lookup yields CDR1 LNHNV and CDR2 YYDKDF (reference sequence). The CDR3 totals 14 residues.